This T cell receptor (beta chain) was identified during a study of identical twins. TCRdb reanalysed the 5' RACE reads using MiXCR and keeps one entry per CDR3 protein. The sample lists under 1 million distinct CDR3 sequences, 9% to 15% occurring once. The donors were all healthy and Caucasian. This clonotype came up many times. Its specificity is unknown. Trimming took 4 bases from V and 4 from J; bases not matched to a gene: 8. The CDR3 covers 16 residues. The V gene's germline CDR1 is KGHDR and CDR2 SFDVKD. Regarding the study as a whole: Reduced insertions were recorded for abundant cord blood beta clonotypes, with no such pattern in memory repertoires. Conclusions were based on cross-sectional statistical analysis, without following the same donors. Out-of-frame alpha sequences shared by twins showed excess low generation probability.

The sample was also linked to a second study, of yellow fever vaccine responses in identical twins.

The origin of this receptor is a woman under 30 in good health. The material sequenced was PBMCs. The chain recombines TRBV24-1 with TRBJ2-1; 8 bases are a match to TRBD2. The CDR3 is CATSDPSGSQYNEQFF. DNA of the CDR3: TGTGCCACCAGTGACCCAAGCGGGAGTCAGTACAATGAGCAGTTCTTC.